The clone carrying this TCR beta chain was detected only once. Time point of the sample: peripheral blood 6 weeks after treatment start. The germline V gene has CDR1 SGHVS and CDR2 FQNEAQ. Trimming stripped 2 bases from V and 2 bases from J, with 9 bases between. This CDR3 comprises 14 residues. Repertoires were generated with immunoSEQ multiplex PCR, while TCRdb's copy carries only in-frame clones and drops some. The repertoire holds 35,000 to 50,000 clones, about four fifths seen once, with approximately 15% in the top ten. This sample is drawn from a study of PD-L1 blockade in urothelial cancer. This specimen was PBMCs, taken around atezolizumab (anti-PD-L1) treatment. V and J are TRBV7-8 and TRBJ2-5; weak D call: TRBD1 (6 bases). The sequence was obtained from a man in his sixties with urothelial cancer. The CDR3 nucleotides are TGTGCCAGCAGCTTATCAAGGGGGCAAGAGACCCAGTACTTC. This encodes CASSLSRGQETQYF.